These 29 T cell receptor beta chains originate from one sample sequenced in a study of blood T cell repertoires in COVID-19. Repertoires were generated with immunoSEQ multiplex PCR, while TCRdb's copy carries only in-frame clones and drops some. The sample has approximately 530,000 clones; about 89% are singletons. Sequencing used peripheral blood. These receptors were collected from a woman aged 50 to 60 with COVID-19, enrolled during active disease.

This sequence joins TRBV5-8 and TRBJ1-5, with D maybe TRBD1 (5 bases). The CDR3 spans 15 residues. Trimming stripped 2 bases from V and 3 bases from J, with 12 bases between. In germline, CDR1 is SGHTS, CDR2 YDEGEE. The CDR3 loop is CASSFTPTVNQPQHF. CDR3 coding DNA: TGTGCCAGCAGCTTCACGCCGACAGTCAATCAGCCCCAGCATTTT.

A note on this clone: Other DNA sequences of this sample code for an identical CDR3. The genes are TRBV30 and TRBJ1-2; maybe TRBD1 (5 bases). The germline V gene encodes CDR1 GTSNPN and CDR2 SVGIG (reference sequence). V was clipped by 0 bases and J by 3 bases, with 8 bases between them. This CDR3 comprises 13 residues. CDR3 DNA sequence: TGTGCCTGGAGTGTCGACAGAGACTATGGCTACACCTTC. It encodes CAWSVDRDYGYTF.

The J gene is TRBJ1-6, the V gene TRBV27, with D possibly matching TRBD1 (5 bases). CDR1 is MNHEY and CDR2 is SMNVEV in the germline V gene (reference sequence). CDR3 size: 14 residues. Trimming removed 11 bases at V and 8 bases at J, with 19 bases between. CDR3 nucleotides: TGTGCCTACCCACCGGGGGTAAGACATTCACCCCTCCACTTT. This translates into CAYPPGVRHSPLHF.

V is TRBV25-1 and J is TRBJ2-7; 8 positions match TRBD1. The V gene's germline CDR1 is MGHDK and CDR2 SYGVNS. The junction had 4 bases not matched to a gene; V was cut back by 3 bases and J by 0 bases. The CDR3 contains 15 residues. The CDR3 DNA follows: TGTGCCAGCAGTGACTTAACAGGGGGCTCCTACGAGCAGTACTTC. It yields the protein CASSDLTGGSYEQYF.

The chain links TRBV10-3 to TRBJ1-2; a weak D match, TRBD1 (5 bases). This CDR3 comprises 13 residues. From germline, CDR1 is ENHRY and CDR2 SYGVKD. With 11 bases removed from V and 4 bases from J, the gap between germline ends came to 17 bases. In nucleotides, the CDR3 is TGTGCCTCGACCGAATACAGGTCCTATGGCTACACCTTC. Translation gives CASTEYRSYGYTF.

This chain joins TRBV30 and TRBJ1-3; D is undetermined. Trimming removed 0 bases from V and 8 bases from J, with 17 bases in between. Germline V lookup: CDR1 GTSNPN, CDR2 SVGIG (reference sequence). CDR3 length equals 15 residues. The CDR3 DNA sequence: TGTGCCTGGAGTGTAGCGGAGACGGACCGCGACACCATATATTTT. This gives the protein CAWSVAETDRDTIYF.

The V gene is TRBV6-5, the J gene TRBJ1-1; possibly TRBD1 for D (5 bases). This CDR3 has 14 amino acids. Germline CDR1 MNHEY, CDR2 SVGAGI. Trimming removed 6 bases from V and 2 bases from J, with 13 bases in between. This chain's CDR3 is CASSQRQLNTEAFF. CDR3 sequence (DNA): TGTGCCAGCAGCCAACGACAGTTAAACACTGAAGCTTTCTTT.

This clone was detected once. The J gene is TRBJ2-3, the V gene TRBV7-3, with TRBD1 identical over 10 bases. The junction had 10 bases not matched to a gene; V was cut back by 5 bases and J by 5 bases. The CDR3 has 16 amino acids. From germline, CDR1 is SGHTA and CDR2 FQGTGA. The CDR3 region is CASSPPRTGGIDTQYF. The CDR3 region has the DNA TGTGCCAGCAGCCCTCCCCGGACAGGGGGGATAGATACGCAGTATTTT.

This chain links TRBV27 with TRBJ2-2; TRBD2 aligns across 12 bases. CDR1 and CDR2 from the germline V gene are MNHEY and SMNVEV (reference sequence). There are 15 residues in the CDR3. V shed 5 bases, J shed 5 bases, and the junction held 3 bases outside the gene matches. CDR3 sequence (DNA): TGTGCCAGCAGTCCACTAGCGGGGGGAACCGGGGAGCTGTTTTTT. Translated, it gives CASSPLAGGTGELFF.

V and J are TRBV28 and TRBJ2-5; 9 bases fit TRBD1. Germline CDR1 reads MDHEN; CDR2 reads SYDVKM. CDR3 length: 18 residues. Unmatched junction bases numbered 13, after V lost 1 base and J lost 4 bases. Here the CDR3 DNA reads TGTGCCAGCAGTTTATTGGGGAGTGGGGGACAGGGATCAGAGACCCAGTACTTC. This sequence encodes CASSLLGSGGQGSETQYF.

CDR3 nucleotide sequence: TGTGCCAGCAGTCCGGAGAGGGGGCAAGAGACCCAGTACTTC. It codes for CASSPERGQETQYF. The V gene is TRBV5-6, the J gene TRBJ2-5; maybe TRBD1 (6 bases). Looked up from germline, CDR1 is SGHDT and CDR2 is YYEEEE. The CDR3 is made up of 14 amino acids. Trimming cost V 5 bases and J 2 bases, with 13 bases left between them.

The genes are TRBV5-5 and TRBJ1-1, with a tentative D call TRBD1 (5 bases). CDR3 length equals 13 residues. Looked up from germline, CDR1 is SGHKS and CDR2 is YYEKEE (reference sequence). V was cut by 0 bases and J by 10 bases, with 13 bases left in between. This CDR3 is CASSLEGEVRAFF. CDR3 nucleotide sequence: TGTGCCAGCAGCTTGGAAGGGGAAGTTCGAGCTTTCTTT. The whole variable domain, filled in from reference TRBV5-5 and TRBJ1-1, reads DAGVTQSPTHLIKTRGQQVTLRCSPISGHKSVSWYQQVLGQGPQFIFQYYEKEERGRGNFPDRFSARQFPNYSSELNVNALLLGDSALYLCASSLEGEVRAFFGQGTRLTVV.

The chain uses TRBV5-1 and TRBJ2-7; D may be TRBD2 (6 bases). Trimming removed 3 bases from V and 7 bases from J, with 20 bases in between. Germline assignment: CDR1 SGHRS and CDR2 YFSETQ. There are 15 residues in the CDR3. Here the CDR3 reads CASSSTRGSGGEQYF. The CDR3 DNA reads TGCGCCAGCAGCTCCACTCGGGGCTCCGGAGGGGAGCAGTACTTC.

The chain uses TRBV24-1 and TRBJ1-2; the D is unclear. CDR1 KGHDR and CDR2 SFDVKD come from the germline V gene. The CDR3 is 13 residues long. V was cut by 6 bases and J by 5 bases, with 12 bases left in between. The DNA of the CDR3 is TGTGCCACCAGTCCGGGGTTCGGGTATGGCTACACCTTC. As protein: CATSPGFGYGYTF.

The genes are TRBV7-6 and TRBJ2-1, with D tentatively TRBD2 (7 bases). V lost 6 bases to trimming and J lost 4 bases, with 16 bases between them. The germline V gene encodes CDR1 SGHVS and CDR2 FNYEAQ. The length of the CDR3 is 15 residues. CDR3 residues: CASSSPGGLYNEQFF. The CDR3 DNA follows: TGTGCCAGCAGTTCCCCCGGGGGGCTATACAATGAGCAGTTCTTC.

This clone was counted between two and nine times. One end of the junction varies from germline; a read error may be responsible. Here the CDR3 reads CASSQEELAGARLLF. DNA of the CDR3: TGCGCCAGCAGCCAAGAGGAGCTAGCGGGGGCTCGCTTGCTCTTC. The gene calls are TRBV4-1 and TRBJ2-7; 10 positions match TRBD2. CDR1 MGHRA and CDR2 YSYEKL come from the germline V gene. CDR3 length: 15 residues.

This chain connects TRBV19 to TRBJ2-3; tentative D call: TRBD2 (7 bases). The ends were cut back, 4 bases at V and 1 base at J, with 15 bases in the middle. Germline V gene sequence: CDR1 LNHDA, CDR2 SQIVND (reference sequence). CDR3 length equals 16 residues. The CDR3 sequence: CASSNPRGGGTDTQYF. The CDR3 DNA reads as TGTGCCAGTAGTAATCCGAGGGGGGGCGGCACAGATACGCAGTATTTT.

V is TRBV29-1 and J is TRBJ1-1; D remains ambiguous. CDR3 length equals 12 residues. V dropped 7 bases and J dropped 6 bases, with 15 bases sitting between them. The germline gives CDR1 SQVTM, CDR2 ANQGSEA. DNA for the CDR3: TGCAGCGCCAGACAAGGCTTCCCTGAAGCTTTCTTT. It codes for CSARQGFPEAFF.

The chain links TRBV4-1 to TRBJ1-2; D remains ambiguous. Germline CDR1 is MGHRA and CDR2 is YSYEKL. The CDR3 spans 17 residues. Trimming pared 0 bases from V and 8 bases from J, leaving 22 bases between. The CDR3 region is CASSQDSFQVGLGGYTF. The DNA for the CDR3 is TGCGCCAGCAGCCAAGACTCCTTCCAGGTCGGACTGGGGGGCTACACCTTC.

CDR3 sequence (DNA): TGTGCCAGCAGCTTAATCGGGACTAGCGCAGATACGCAGTATTTT. This translates into CASSLIGTSADTQYF. The gene calls are TRBV11-2 and TRBJ2-3; 10 bases map to TRBD2. This CDR3 contains 15 residues. With 2 bases clipped from V and 4 bases from J, the junction kept 3 bases outside the gene matches. CDR1 is SGHAT and CDR2 is FQNNGV in the germline V gene.

The chain's CDR3 is CASRGGNNSPLHF. DNA of the CDR3: TGCGCCAGCCGAGGGGGAAATAATTCACCCCTCCACTTT. The chain recombines TRBV10-1 with TRBJ1-6; a weak D match, TRBD1 (6 bases). The CDR3 sequence is 13 residues long. Germline loops: CDR1 WNHNN, CDR2 SYGVQD (reference sequence). Trimming removed 8 bases from V and 5 bases from J, with 10 bases in between.

V gene TRBV6-4 combines with J gene TRBJ1-2; D not certain. This CDR3 comprises 14 residues. The V end lost 3 bases, the J end lost 0 bases, and 8 bases lay between the germline ends. The germline gives CDR1 MRHNA, CDR2 SNTAGT. CDR3: CASSDEHSNYGYTF. The CDR3 nucleotides are TGTGCCAGCAGTGATGAACATTCTAACTATGGCTACACCTTC.

The rearrangement joins TRBV9 to TRBJ2-7; TRBD2 matches 7 bases. V gave up 10 bases and J gave up 5 bases; unmatched junction bases: 12. Germline V gene sequence: CDR1 SGDLS, CDR2 YYNGEE. The CDR3 has 13 residues. The CDR3 bases are TGTGCCCTAGGGGCTAGCGGTTCCCACGAGCAGTACTTC. It is translated as CALGASGSHEQYF.

The sample holds one count of this clone. The CDR3 region is CASSGGTSGGPDKSEQFF. In DNA form, the CDR3 reads TGTGCCAGCAGCGGGGGGACTAGCGGGGGCCCTGACAAGAGTGAGCAGTTCTTC. This chain connects TRBV5-4 to TRBJ2-1; TRBD2 matches 14 bases. Germline CDR1 SGHNT, CDR2 YYREEE (reference sequence). CDR3 length: 18 amino acids. V was clipped by 4 bases and J by 9 bases; unmatched bases: 15.

V is TRBV5-1 and J is TRBJ2-7; the match to TRBD2 covers 13 bases. Germline V CDR1 and CDR2: SGHRS, YFSETQ. The CDR3 loop spans 17 amino acids. Trimming at V came to 3 bases and at J to 0 bases, leaving 6 bases not matched to a gene. CDR3 DNA sequence: TGCGCCAGCAGCTGGGGACTAGCGGGGCGGTTCTCCTACGAGCAGTACTTC. This codes for CASSWGLAGRFSYEQYF.

A note on this clone: At the DNA level, this CDR3 is encoded by other sequences in the same sample as well. V usage is TRBV9 and J usage is TRBJ1-1; tentative D call: TRBD1 (5 bases). V was clipped by 0 bases and J by 2 bases, with 8 bases between them. This CDR3 is built from 14 residues. CDR1 SGDLS and CDR2 YYNGEE come from the germline V gene. The chain's CDR3 is CASSVGGANTEAFF. Here the CDR3 DNA reads TGTGCCAGCAGCGTAGGGGGCGCAAACACTGAAGCTTTCTTT.

The CDR3: CASSIGAGRSTDTQYF. In DNA, the CDR3 is TGTGCCAGTAGTATCGGGGCAGGGAGGTCGACAGATACGCAGTATTTT. This chain links TRBV19 with TRBJ2-3, with D perhaps TRBD2 (6 bases). This CDR3 comprises 16 residues. Germline CDR1 reads LNHDA; CDR2 reads SQIVND (reference sequence). V was trimmed by 3 bases and J by 3 bases, leaving 16 bases between them.

The CDR3 nucleotides read TGTGCCAGCAGTTTCCTGGGACAGGGGGCCCTTATACAAAGCACAGATACGCAGTATTTT. Translation: CASSFLGQGALIQSTDTQYF. The rearrangement joins TRBV27 to TRBJ2-3; TRBD1 matches at 12 bases. CDR1 and CDR2 from the germline V gene are MNHEY and SMNVEV (reference sequence). The trim removed 3 bases at V and 0 bases at J, leaving 13 bases unmatched. The CDR3 loop spans 20 amino acids.

The chain combines TRBV29-1 with TRBJ1-1, with D unresolved. V was pared by 8 bases and J by 0 bases, with 13 bases between. Germline V gives CDR1 SQVTM, CDR2 ANQGSEA. This CDR3 region has 13 residues. The CDR3 DNA sequence: TGCAGCTTACGTCGGTTGTTGAACACTGAAGCTTTCTTT. This sequence encodes CSLRRLLNTEAFF.